These 3 T cell receptor beta chains originate from one sample sequenced in a study of a mutant IDH1 vaccine in newly diagnosed glioma. TCRdb's table, derived via immunoSEQ multiplex PCR, lists solely in-frame clones and lacks some. The sample consists of some 29,000 clones, around three quarters of them appearing once. Time point given: week 35, safety follow-up. Each vaccine dose was 300 ug of mutant IDH1 20-mer peptide, with topical imiquimod. For these receptors, no antigen is known. The source was PBMCs, collected from a glioma patient whose treatment included an IDH1 peptide vaccine. The receptors stem from a young woman with glioma. Some clones in this sample may be carry-over from other donors' samples.

This clone was recorded a few times. V and J are TRBV7-9 and TRBJ1-2; D is perhaps TRBD1 (6 bases). The CDR3 spans 15 residues. The V gene lost 1 base and the J gene lost 0 bases, with 9 bases spanning the gap. Germline V gene data show CDR1 as SEHNR and CDR2 as FQNEAQ (reference sequence). In DNA form, the CDR3 reads TGTGCCAGCAGCTTAGGCCGGACAGCTAACTATGGCTACACCTTC. This codes for CASSLGRTANYGYTF.

The rearrangement links TRBV14 to TRBJ1-3; 8 nucleotides agree with TRBD1. Germline V gives CDR1 SGHDN, CDR2 FVKESK. The ends lost 4 bases at V and 6 bases at J; junction bases unmatched: 17. The CDR3 sequence is 18 residues long. The CDR3 DNA reads as TGTGCCAGCAGCCCTTATCGGATACTCGGACAGGGAGAAAACACCATATATTTT. It encodes CASSPYRILGQGENTIYF.

The V gene is TRBV5-1, the J gene TRBJ2-3; 7 nucleotides match TRBD1. Germline V gene sequence: CDR1 SGHRS, CDR2 YFSETQ. CDR3 size: 14 residues. Trimming removed 4 bases from V and 2 bases from J; junction bases left unmatched: 4. CDR3 nucleotides: TGCGCCAGCAGCACGGGACAGTCCACAGATACGCAGTATTTT. Encoded protein: CASSTGQSTDTQYF. Full variable domain (remainder filled in from reference TRBV5-1 and TRBJ2-3): KAGVTQTPRYLIKTRGQQVTLSCSPISGHRSVSWYQQTPGQGLQFLFEYFSETQRNKGNFPGRFSGRQFSNSRSEMNVSTLELGDSALYLCASSTGQSTDTQYFGPGTRLTVL.